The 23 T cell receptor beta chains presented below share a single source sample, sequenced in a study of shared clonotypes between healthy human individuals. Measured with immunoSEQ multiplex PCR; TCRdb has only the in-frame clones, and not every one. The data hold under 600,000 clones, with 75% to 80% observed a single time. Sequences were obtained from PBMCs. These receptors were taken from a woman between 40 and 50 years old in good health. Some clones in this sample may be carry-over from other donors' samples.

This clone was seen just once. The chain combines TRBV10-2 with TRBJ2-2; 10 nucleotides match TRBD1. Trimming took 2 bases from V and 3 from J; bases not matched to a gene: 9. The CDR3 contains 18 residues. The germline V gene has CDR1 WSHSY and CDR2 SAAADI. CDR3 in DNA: TGCGCCAGCAGTGAGATTTTTGGGACAGGGGATCACACCGGGGAGCTGTTTTTT. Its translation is CASSEIFGTGDHTGELFF.

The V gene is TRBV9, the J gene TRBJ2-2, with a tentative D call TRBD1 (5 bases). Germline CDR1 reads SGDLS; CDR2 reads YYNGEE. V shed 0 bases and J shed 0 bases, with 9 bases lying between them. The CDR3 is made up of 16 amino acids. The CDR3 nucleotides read TGTGCCAGCAGCGTAGGTGCAGGGCCGAACACCGGGGAGCTGTTTTTT. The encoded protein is CASSVGAGPNTGELFF.

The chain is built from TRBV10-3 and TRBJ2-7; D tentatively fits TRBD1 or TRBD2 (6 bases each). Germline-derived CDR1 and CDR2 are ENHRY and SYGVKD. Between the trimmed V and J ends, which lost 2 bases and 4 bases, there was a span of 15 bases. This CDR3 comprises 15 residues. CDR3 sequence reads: CAISEGSGGRYEQYF. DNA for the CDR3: TGTGCCATCAGTGAGGGGTCTGGGGGGCGGTACGAGCAGTACTTC.

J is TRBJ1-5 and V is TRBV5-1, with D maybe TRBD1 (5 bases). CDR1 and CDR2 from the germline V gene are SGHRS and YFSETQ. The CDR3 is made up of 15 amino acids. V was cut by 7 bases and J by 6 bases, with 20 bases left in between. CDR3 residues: CASRISAGEAQPQHF. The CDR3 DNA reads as TGCGCCAGCCGTATAAGCGCGGGGGAAGCTCAGCCCCAGCATTTT.

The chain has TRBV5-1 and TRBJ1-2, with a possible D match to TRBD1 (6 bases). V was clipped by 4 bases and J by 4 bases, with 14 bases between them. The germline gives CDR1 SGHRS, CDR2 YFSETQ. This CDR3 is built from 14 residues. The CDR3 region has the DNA TGCGCCAGCAGCGCACAGGGACTTAGCTATGGCTACACCTTC. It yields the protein CASSAQGLSYGYTF. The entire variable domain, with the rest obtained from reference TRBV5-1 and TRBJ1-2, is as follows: KAGVTQTPRYLIKTRGQQVTLSCSPISGHRSVSWYQQTPGQGLQFLFEYFSETQRNKGNFPGRFSGRQFSNSRSEMNVSTLELGDSALYLCASSAQGLSYGYTFGSGTRLTVV.

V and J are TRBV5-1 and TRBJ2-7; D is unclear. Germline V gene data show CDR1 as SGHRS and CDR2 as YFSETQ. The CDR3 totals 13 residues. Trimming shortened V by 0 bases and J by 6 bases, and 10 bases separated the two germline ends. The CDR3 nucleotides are TGCGCCAGCAGCTTGGACCCGACTTCCGAGCAGTACTTC. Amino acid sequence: CASSLDPTSEQYF.

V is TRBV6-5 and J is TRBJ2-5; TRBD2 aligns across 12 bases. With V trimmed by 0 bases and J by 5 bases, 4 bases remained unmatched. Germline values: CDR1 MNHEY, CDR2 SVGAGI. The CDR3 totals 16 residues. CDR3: CASSYSRLAGGETQYF. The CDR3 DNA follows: TGTGCCAGCAGTTACTCCCGGCTAGCGGGGGGGGAGACCCAGTACTTC.

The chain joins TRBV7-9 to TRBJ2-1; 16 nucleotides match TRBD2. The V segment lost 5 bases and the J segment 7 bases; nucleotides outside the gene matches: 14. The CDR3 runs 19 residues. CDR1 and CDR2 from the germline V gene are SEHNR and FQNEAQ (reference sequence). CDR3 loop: CASSPSGLAGGPGRNEQFF. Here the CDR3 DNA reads TGTGCCAGCAGCCCCTCGGGACTAGCGGGAGGGCCAGGCAGAAATGAGCAGTTCTTC.

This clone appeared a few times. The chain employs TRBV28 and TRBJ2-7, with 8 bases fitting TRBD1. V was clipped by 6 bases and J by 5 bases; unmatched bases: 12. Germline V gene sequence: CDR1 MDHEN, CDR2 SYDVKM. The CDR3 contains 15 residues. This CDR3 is CASRNWGQGANEQYF. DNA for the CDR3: TGTGCCAGCAGAAACTGGGGGCAGGGGGCAAACGAGCAGTACTTC.

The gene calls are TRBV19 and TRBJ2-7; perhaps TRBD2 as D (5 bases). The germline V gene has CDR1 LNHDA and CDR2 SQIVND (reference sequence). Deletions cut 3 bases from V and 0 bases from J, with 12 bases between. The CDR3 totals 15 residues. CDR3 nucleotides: TGTGCCAGTAGTATTGGGAGCGCCGGCTCCTACGAGCAGTACTTC. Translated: CASSIGSAGSYEQYF.

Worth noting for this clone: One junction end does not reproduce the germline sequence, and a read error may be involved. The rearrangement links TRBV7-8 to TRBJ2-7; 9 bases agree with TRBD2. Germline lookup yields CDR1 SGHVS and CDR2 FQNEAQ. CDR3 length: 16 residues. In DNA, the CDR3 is TGTGCCAGCAGTTTAGCGGGAGTCCGGGGCTCCTACGAGCAGTACTTC. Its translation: CASSLAGVRGSYEQYF.

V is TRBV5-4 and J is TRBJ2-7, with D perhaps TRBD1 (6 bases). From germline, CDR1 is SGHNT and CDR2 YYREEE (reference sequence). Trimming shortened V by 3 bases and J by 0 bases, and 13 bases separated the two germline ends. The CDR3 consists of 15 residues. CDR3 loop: CASSSNRDNSYEQYF. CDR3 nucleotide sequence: TGTGCCAGCAGCTCAAACCGGGACAACTCCTACGAGCAGTACTTC.

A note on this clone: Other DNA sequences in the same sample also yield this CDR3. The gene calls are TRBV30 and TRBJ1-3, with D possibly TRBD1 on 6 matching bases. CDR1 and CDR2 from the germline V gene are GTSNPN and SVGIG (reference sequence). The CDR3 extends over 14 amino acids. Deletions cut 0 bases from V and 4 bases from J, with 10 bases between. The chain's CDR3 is CAWSVGGLGNTIYF. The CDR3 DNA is TGTGCCTGGAGTGTAGGGGGGCTAGGAAACACCATATATTTT.

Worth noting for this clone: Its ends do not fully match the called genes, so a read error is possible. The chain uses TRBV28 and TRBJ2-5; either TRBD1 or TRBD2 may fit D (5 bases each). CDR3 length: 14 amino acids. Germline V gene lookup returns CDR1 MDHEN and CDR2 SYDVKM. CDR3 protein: CASRGPRYQETRYF. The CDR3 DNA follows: TGTGCCAGCAGGGGACCGCGATACCAAGAGACCCGGTACTTC.

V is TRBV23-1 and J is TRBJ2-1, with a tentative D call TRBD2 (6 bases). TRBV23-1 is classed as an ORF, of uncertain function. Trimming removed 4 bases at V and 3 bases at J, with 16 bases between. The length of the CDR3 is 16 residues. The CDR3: CASSRRRAEVYNEQFF. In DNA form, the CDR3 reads TGCGCCAGCAGTCGCCGGAGGGCCGAGGTCTACAATGAGCAGTTCTTC.

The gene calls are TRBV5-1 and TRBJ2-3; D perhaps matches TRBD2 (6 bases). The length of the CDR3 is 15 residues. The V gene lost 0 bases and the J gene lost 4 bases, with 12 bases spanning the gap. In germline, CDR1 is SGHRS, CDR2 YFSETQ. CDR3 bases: TGCGCCAGCAGCTTGGCCAGGCTAGCGTCAGATACGCAGTATTTT. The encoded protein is CASSLARLASDTQYF.

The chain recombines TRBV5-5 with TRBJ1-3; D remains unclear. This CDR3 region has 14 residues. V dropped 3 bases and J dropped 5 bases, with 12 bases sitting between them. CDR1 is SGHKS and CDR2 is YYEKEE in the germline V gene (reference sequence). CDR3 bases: TGTGCCAGCAGCTCGGGCGTGAGAAGAAACACCATATATTTT. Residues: CASSSGVRRNTIYF.

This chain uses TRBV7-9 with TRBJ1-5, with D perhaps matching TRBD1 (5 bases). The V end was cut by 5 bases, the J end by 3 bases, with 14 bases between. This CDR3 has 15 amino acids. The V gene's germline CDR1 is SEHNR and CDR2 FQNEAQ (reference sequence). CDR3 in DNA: TGTGCCAGCAGCCCTGGGGGGAATCTCAATCAGCCCCAGCATTTT. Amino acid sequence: CASSPGGNLNQPQHF.

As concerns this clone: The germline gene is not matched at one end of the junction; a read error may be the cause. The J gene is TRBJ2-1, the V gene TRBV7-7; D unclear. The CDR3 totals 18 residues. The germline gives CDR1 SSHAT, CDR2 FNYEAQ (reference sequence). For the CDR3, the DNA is TGTGCTAGCAGTAGCCACAACCCCGGAACGCCGTCCTACAACGAGCAGTTCTTC. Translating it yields CASSSHNPGTPSYNEQFF.

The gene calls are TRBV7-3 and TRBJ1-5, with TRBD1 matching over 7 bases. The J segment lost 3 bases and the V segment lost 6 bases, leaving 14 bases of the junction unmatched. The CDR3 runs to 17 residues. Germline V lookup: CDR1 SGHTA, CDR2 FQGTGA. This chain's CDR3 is CASRTYRGARPNQPQHF. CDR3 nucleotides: TGTGCCAGCAGAACATACAGGGGCGCAAGGCCCAATCAGCCCCAGCATTTT.

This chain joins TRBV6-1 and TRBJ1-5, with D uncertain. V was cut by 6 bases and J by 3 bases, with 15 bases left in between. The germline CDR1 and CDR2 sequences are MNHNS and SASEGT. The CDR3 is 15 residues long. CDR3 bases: TGTGCCAGCAGCGCCGTAGGGCAGAACAATCAGCCCCAGCATTTT. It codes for CASSAVGQNNQPQHF.

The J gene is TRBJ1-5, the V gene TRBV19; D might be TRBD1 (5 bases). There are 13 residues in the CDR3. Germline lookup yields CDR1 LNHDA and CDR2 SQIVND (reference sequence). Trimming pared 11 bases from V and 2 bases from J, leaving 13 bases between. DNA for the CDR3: TGTGCCGGGGCCTCAGGTGGCAATCAGCCCCAGCATTTT. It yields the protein CAGASGGNQPQHF.

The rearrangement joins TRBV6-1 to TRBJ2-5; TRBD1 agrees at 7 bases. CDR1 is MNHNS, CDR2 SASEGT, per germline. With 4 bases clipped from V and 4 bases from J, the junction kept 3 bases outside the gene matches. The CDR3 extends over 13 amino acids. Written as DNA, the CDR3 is TGTGCCAGCAGTGCAGGGACAGTAGAGACCCAGTACTTC. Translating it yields CASSAGTVETQYF.